Listed here are 28 T cell receptor beta chains from one sample, sequenced in a study of shared clonotypes between healthy human individuals. Naive CD8 cells lacked CD45RO and underwent positive selection for CCR7, leaving out terminally differentiated effector memory CD45RA+ cells. The method was immunoSEQ multiplex PCR; TCRdb's version includes in-frame clones alone and lacks a portion of them. The sample includes around 640,000 clones, roughly 96% of them seen just once. Sequenced: naive CD8+ T cells sorted from blood. These receptors were taken from a young woman in good health.

This chain connects TRBV6-1 to TRBJ1-1; TRBD1 might be the D (6 bases). Trimming shortened V by 1 base and J by 0 bases, and 12 bases separated the two germline ends. In germline, CDR1 is MNHNS, CDR2 SASEGT. The CDR3 covers 16 residues. This CDR3 reads CASSEVVRGMNTEAFF. In nucleotides, the CDR3 is TGTGCCAGCAGTGAAGTCGTCAGGGGAATGAACACTGAAGCTTTCTTT.

The chain employs TRBV21-1 and TRBJ2-5; the DNA was not compared with TRBD1, the D call given in the table. TRBV21-1 is recorded as a pseudogene. This CDR3 contains 16 residues. The CDR3 coding sequence is TGTGCCAGCAGCAATCCGACAGGGATTATTCAAGAGACCCAGTACTTC. Translated: CASSNPTGIIQETQYF.

The rearrangement joins TRBV27 to TRBJ1-1; possible D gene TRBD1, 5 bases. Trimming pared 0 bases from V and 11 bases from J, leaving 13 bases between. Germline V lookup: CDR1 MNHEY, CDR2 SMNVEV (reference sequence). This CDR3 has 13 amino acids. CDR3 coding DNA: TGTGCCAGCAGTTTATCCCGGGGGTCGGGTGCTTTCTTT. Encoded protein: CASSLSRGSGAFF.

The V call is TRBV2, the J call TRBJ1-5; 7 nucleotides line up with TRBD1. This CDR3 is built from 14 residues. Germline loops: CDR1 SNHLY, CDR2 FYNNEI. Trimming removed 1 base from V and 9 bases from J; junction bases left unmatched: 6. The CDR3 here is CASSEGQGASPQHF. The CDR3 DNA follows: TGTGCCAGCAGTGAAGGACAGGGCGCTTCGCCCCAGCATTTT.

In regard to this clone: A junction end diverges from the germline sequence, so it may reflect a read error. V usage is TRBV7-9 and J usage is TRBJ1-2, with 8 positions matching TRBD1. This CDR3 is built from 16 residues. CDR1 and CDR2 (germline): SEHNR, FQNEAQ (reference sequence). Written as DNA, the CDR3 is TGTGCCAGCAGTTTAGCCGGGACAGGTCATAGCTATGGCTACACCTTC. Amino acid sequence: CASSLAGTGHSYGYTF. Filled out from reference TRBV7-9 and TRBJ1-2, the complete variable domain reads DTGVSQNPRHKITKRGQNVTFRCDPISEHNRLYWYRQTLGQGPEFLTYFQNEAQLEKSRLLSDRFSAERPKGSFSTLEIQRTEQGDSAMYLCASSLAGTGHSYGYTFGSGTRLTVV.

J is TRBJ2-7 and V is TRBV6-5; D uncertain. The CDR3 sequence is 14 residues long. In germline, CDR1 is MNHEY, CDR2 SVGAGI. Between the trimmed V and J ends, which lost 5 bases and 3 bases, there was a span of 14 bases. The CDR3 protein is CASSPTAANYEQYF. DNA of the CDR3: TGTGCCAGCAGTCCCACGGCAGCCAACTACGAGCAGTACTTC.

V gene TRBV5-6 combines with J gene TRBJ2-7, with 12 nucleotides matching TRBD1. Germline V gene data show CDR1 as SGHDT and CDR2 as YYEEEE. Losses at the gene ends were 3 bases for V and 7 bases for J; bases not matched to a gene: 8. CDR3 length equals 15 residues. CDR3 DNA: TGTGCCAGCAGCTCAAGGGACAGGGGGCTTAGAGAGCAGTACTTC. Encoded protein: CASSSRDRGLREQYF.

Comment on this clone: An end of the junction does not agree with germline; a read error may underlie this. The J gene is TRBJ2-7, the V gene TRBV7-9; unclear D gene. CDR1 is SEHNR, CDR2 FQNEAQ, per germline (reference sequence). There are 14 residues in the CDR3. Here the CDR3 reads CASSLGRLGYGQYF. The DNA of the CDR3 is TGTGCCAGCAGCTTAGGAAGGCTGGGCTACGGGCAGTACTTC.

The rearrangement joins TRBV7-5 to TRBJ1-2; the table calls TRBD1, which could not be checked here. TRBV7-5 constitutes a pseudogene. This CDR3 contains 18 residues. CDR3 sequence reads: CVRSTRGQGASRGYGYTF. CDR3 nucleotides: TGTGTCAGAAGCACACGGGGCCAGGGGGCCTCTCGGGGCTATGGCTACACCTTC.

This chain joins TRBV2 and TRBJ2-2; unclear D gene. V gave up 4 bases and J gave up 4 bases, with 4 bases separating them. Germline CDR1 and CDR2: SNHLY and FYNNEI. The CDR3 has 12 amino acids. The CDR3: CASSVITGELFF. The CDR3 DNA follows: TGTGCCAGCAGTGTCATCACCGGGGAGCTGTTTTTT. Supplemented by reference TRBV2 and TRBJ2-2, the full variable domain reads EPEVTQTPSHQVTQMGQEVILRCVPISNHLYFYWYRQILGQKVEFLVSFYNNEISEKSEIFDDQFSVERPDGSNFTLKIRSTKLEDSAMYFCASSVITGELFFGEGSRLTVL.

On this clone: The germline gene is not matched at one end of the junction; a read error may be the cause. The chain has TRBV19 and TRBJ1-3; D call uncertain. From germline, CDR1 is LNHDA and CDR2 SQIVND (reference sequence). This CDR3 comprises 15 residues. CDR3 nucleotides: TGTGCCAGTGGTATTGAGGGAACGACTGGAAACACCATATATTTT. Protein sequence: CASGIEGTTGNTIYF. Filled out from reference TRBV19 and TRBJ1-3, the complete variable domain reads DGGITQSPKYLFRKEGQNVTLSCEQNLNHDAMYWYRQDPGQGLRLIYYSQIVNDFQKGDIAEGYSVSREKKESFPLTVTSAQKNPTAFYLCASGIEGTTGNTIYFGEGSWLTVV.

The rearrangement uses TRBV7-2 and TRBJ2-1; a possible D gene is TRBD2 (6 bases). CDR3 length equals 16 residues. Germline loops: CDR1 SGHTA, CDR2 FQGNSA. Between the trimmed V and J ends, which lost 1 base and 3 bases, there was a span of 13 bases. CDR3 nucleotides: TGTGCCAGCAGCTTAGAAGGCGCTAGCGTCTACAATGAGCAGTTCTTC. This translates into CASSLEGASVYNEQFF.

This sequence joins TRBV6-1 and TRBJ1-3, with D maybe TRBD1 (5 bases). The germline V gene has CDR1 MNHNS and CDR2 SASEGT. This CDR3 contains 16 residues. V was trimmed by 2 bases and J by 0 bases, leaving 11 bases between them. CDR3 sequence (DNA): TGTGCCAGCAGTGAACGGGACCTACTCTCTGGAAACACCATATATTTT. This encodes CASSERDLLSGNTIYF.

The J gene is TRBJ2-5, the V gene TRBV5-4; unclear D gene. The last part of the DNA fits TRBJ2-7 better; the J call may be wrong. Germline V CDR1 and CDR2: SGHNT, YYREEE (reference sequence). The CDR3 is 14 amino acids. The CDR3 coding sequence is TGTGCCAGCAGCTTGGGAGTAGGGACCTACGAGCAGTACTTC. This translates into CASSLGVGTYEQYF.

The chain joins TRBV19 to TRBJ2-7; 11 bases match TRBD1. The CDR3 is 17 residues long. J gave up 4 bases and V 2 bases, and 10 bases lay outside the gene matches. Germline loops: CDR1 LNHDA, CDR2 SQIVND (reference sequence). The CDR3 is CASSIQHGTGGTYEQYF. In DNA form, the CDR3 reads TGTGCCAGTAGTATACAACACGGGACAGGGGGAACTTACGAGCAGTACTTC. The full variable domain, with the rest looked up from reference TRBV19 and TRBJ2-7, is DGGITQSPKYLFRKEGQNVTLSCEQNLNHDAMYWYRQDPGQGLRLIYYSQIVNDFQKGDIAEGYSVSREKKESFPLTVTSAQKNPTAFYLCASSIQHGTGGTYEQYFGPGTRLTVT.

V is TRBV6-5 and J is TRBJ2-3, with D possibly TRBD2 on 6 matching bases. Between the trimmed V and J ends, which lost 6 bases and 2 bases, there was a span of 12 bases. The CDR3 extends over 14 amino acids. Germline CDR1 MNHEY, CDR2 SVGAGI. CDR3 sequence: CASRSRGHTDTQYF. The CDR3 DNA reads as TGTGCCAGCAGGTCGCGGGGCCACACAGATACGCAGTATTTT.

V usage is TRBV23-1 and J usage is TRBJ1-5; 10 nucleotides align to TRBD1. TRBV23-1 is noted as an ORF with a role that remains uncertain. With V trimmed by 1 base and J by 5 bases, 8 bases remained unmatched. This CDR3 is built from 17 residues. This CDR3 reads CASSQFSGQGIHQPQHF. In nucleotides, the CDR3 is TGCGCCAGCAGTCAATTTTCGGGACAGGGGATCCATCAGCCCCAGCATTTT.

The rearrangement uses TRBV6-5 and TRBJ1-6; a weak D match, TRBD1 (5 bases). Looked up from germline, CDR1 is MNHEY and CDR2 is SVGAGI. Trimming stripped 7 bases from V and 4 bases from J, with 11 bases between. The CDR3 is 14 residues long. The CDR3 sequence is CASTGQRYNSPLHF. CDR3 DNA sequence: TGTGCCAGCACGGGGCAGCGTTATAATTCACCCCTCCACTTT.

The rearrangement links TRBV2 to TRBJ2-5, with 9 bases identical to TRBD2. Trimming cost V 11 bases and J 7 bases; bases outside gene matches: 14. Germline V CDR1 and CDR2: SNHLY, FYNNEI. The CDR3 spans 14 residues. The CDR3 nucleotides read TGTGCCGCCCGATCAGCGGGAGGTCGGGGGACCCAGTACTTC. Translated, it gives CAARSAGGRGTQYF.

This clone came up once. The V gene is TRBV15, the J gene TRBJ2-7; TRBD1 is a possible D gene (6 bases). Trimming left V 8 bases short and J 2 bases short, with 16 bases between. This CDR3 region has 14 residues. The germline V gene encodes CDR1 LNHNV and CDR2 YYDKDF (reference sequence). CDR3 sequence (DNA): TGTGCCACCCGACGGGACACCCGTGCCTACGAGCAGTACTTC. Translating it yields CATRRDTRAYEQYF.

The chain combines TRBV6-5 with TRBJ1-5; TRBD1 matches 8 bases. Germline lookup yields CDR1 MNHEY and CDR2 SVGAGI. V was pared by 6 bases and J by 3 bases, with 4 bases of the junction left unmatched. This CDR3 spans 14 amino acids. The CDR3 is CASSNRGFNQPQHF. The CDR3 DNA is TGTGCCAGCAGCAACAGGGGGTTCAATCAGCCCCAGCATTTT.

The V and J genes are TRBV10-3 and TRBJ1-2; 10 nucleotides align to TRBD1. The CDR3 has 17 amino acids. The V gene's germline CDR1 is ENHRY and CDR2 SYGVKD. The V gene end was trimmed by 4 bases and the J gene end by 1 base; junction bases not matched to a gene: 9. The CDR3 nucleotides read TGTGCCATCAGTGGCTCCGGGACAGGGGATAATAACTATGGCTACACCTTC. This translates into CAISGSGTGDNNYGYTF.

The sample holds a few counts of this clone. Other nucleotide sequences in the sample specify the same CDR3. The rearrangement joins TRBV27 to TRBJ2-7, with 7 bases identical to TRBD1. Trimming cost V 6 bases and J 4 bases; bases outside gene matches: 3. This CDR3 spans 12 amino acids. Germline CDR1 MNHEY, CDR2 SMNVEV (reference sequence). The CDR3 coding sequence is TGTGCCAGCAGCCGGACAGGTTACGAGCAGTACTTC. It encodes CASSRTGYEQYF.

The chain employs TRBV5-8 and TRBJ2-1; 7 positions match TRBD2. Unmatched junction bases numbered 15, after V lost 3 bases and J lost 9 bases. CDR1 and CDR2 from the germline V gene are SGHTS and YDEGEE. The CDR3 length is 16 residues. DNA of the CDR3: TGTGCCAGCAGCTCTCCCCGGACTAGAGGATGGGGTGAGCAGTTCTTC. It codes for CASSSPRTRGWGEQFF.

The rearrangement uses TRBV28 and TRBJ2-7; the D gene could be TRBD1 or TRBD2 (5 bases each). CDR3 length equals 14 residues. Germline V lookup: CDR1 MDHEN, CDR2 SYDVKM. V lost 6 bases and J lost 3, with 15 bases in between. The CDR3 loop reads CASSPRWDDYEQYF. The CDR3 DNA reads TGTGCCAGCAGCCCCAGGTGGGACGACTACGAGCAGTACTTC. The variable domain in full, completed from reference TRBV28 and TRBJ2-7, reads DVKVTQSSRYLVKRTGEKVFLECVQDMDHENMFWYRQDPGLGLRLIYFSYDVKMKEKGDIPEGYSVSREKKERFSLILESASTNQTSMYLCASSPRWDDYEQYFGPGTRLTVT.

The chain carries TRBV27 and TRBJ2-1; no firm D call. The CDR3 spans 16 residues. Per germline, CDR1 MNHEY and CDR2 SMNVEV (reference sequence). Trimming left V 7 bases short and J 2 bases short, with 18 bases between. For the CDR3, the DNA is TGTGCCAGCACTTGGTCGTCATTGAGCACCTACAATGAGCAGTTCTTC. Amino acid sequence: CASTWSSLSTYNEQFF.

This chain connects TRBV5-4 to TRBJ2-6; D unclear. V shed 4 bases and J shed 2 bases, with 10 bases lying between them. In germline, CDR1 is SGHNT, CDR2 YYREEE (reference sequence). The CDR3 spans 15 residues. CDR3 region: CASSPIIPGANVLTF. The CDR3 DNA sequence: TGTGCCAGCAGCCCGATAATACCTGGGGCCAACGTCCTGACTTTC.

This chain connects TRBV5-6 to TRBJ2-5, with a tentative D call TRBD1 (6 bases). Looked up from germline, CDR1 is SGHDT and CDR2 is YYEEEE. V was clipped by 3 bases and J by 2 bases, with 8 bases between them. CDR3 length: 13 residues. CDR3 loop: CASSSTGQETQYF. The CDR3, as DNA: TGTGCCAGCAGCTCGACAGGACAAGAGACCCAGTACTTC.